This entry is about one T cell receptor (beta chain). The antigen is unknown. Germline CDR1 reads DFQATT; CDR2 reads SNEGSKA (reference sequence). The V and J ends lost 3 bases and 5 bases, in that order; junction bases with no gene match: 7. The CDR3 spans 14 residues. The data derive from a study of T cells in Graves' hyperthyroidism and ophthalmopathy. Researchers took RNA transcripts and amplified the TCR beta CDR3 regions from them. An initial round of RT-PCR targeting the TCR CDR3 relied on the HTBI primer set. TCRdb reprocessed the multiplex PCR reads with MiXCR, giving one entry per CDR3 protein. The sample lists a few hundred thousand distinct CDR3 sequences, 14% occurring once. Study findings and constraints: A 13 V-J model separated ophthalmopathy from stable hyperthyroidism. Blood held most thyroid clonotypes expanded above 0.001 frequency.

Hyperthyroidism had been newly diagnosed in patients aged 18 to 65, and its duration was under 2 months. The diagnostic basis comprised clinical symptoms, serum thyroxine and TRAb, thyroid ultrasound and orbital computed tomography. The TCR comes from a woman between 40 and 50 years old with Graves' hyperthyroidism. The genes are TRBV20-1 and TRBJ1-5; 7 bases map to TRBD1. The sequenced sample was blood. CDR3 sequence reads: CSARPGQRDQPQHF. DNA of the CDR3: TGCAGTGCTAGGCCGGGACAGAGGGATCAGCCCCAGCATTTT.